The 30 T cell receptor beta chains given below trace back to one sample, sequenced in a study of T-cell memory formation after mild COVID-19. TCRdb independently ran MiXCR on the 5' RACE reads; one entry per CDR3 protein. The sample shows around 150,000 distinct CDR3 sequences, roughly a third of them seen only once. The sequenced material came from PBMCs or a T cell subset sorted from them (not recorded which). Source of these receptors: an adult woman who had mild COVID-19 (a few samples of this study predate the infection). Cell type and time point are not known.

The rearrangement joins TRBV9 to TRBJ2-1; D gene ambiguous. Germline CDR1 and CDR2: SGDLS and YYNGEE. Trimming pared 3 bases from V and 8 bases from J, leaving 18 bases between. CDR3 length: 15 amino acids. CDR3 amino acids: CASSGTSKIMDEQFF. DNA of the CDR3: TGTGCCAGCAGCGGAACTTCGAAGATTATGGATGAGCAGTTCTTC.

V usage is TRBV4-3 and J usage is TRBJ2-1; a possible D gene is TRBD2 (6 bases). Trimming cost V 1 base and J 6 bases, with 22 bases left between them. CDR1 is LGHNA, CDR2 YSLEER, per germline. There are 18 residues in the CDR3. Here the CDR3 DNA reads TGCGCCAGCAGCCAAGCTGAGTCTAGCGTATATTACAGCAATGAGCAGTTCTTC. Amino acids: CASSQAESSVYYSNEQFF.

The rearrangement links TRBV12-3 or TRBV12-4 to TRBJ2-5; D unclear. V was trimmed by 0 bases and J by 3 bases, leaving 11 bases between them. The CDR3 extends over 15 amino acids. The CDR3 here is CASSLALASKETQYF. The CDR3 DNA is TGTGCCAGCAGTTTAGCGCTGGCCTCCAAAGAGACCCAGTACTTC.

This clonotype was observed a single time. This CDR3 reads CASSFVSNEQYF. As DNA, the CDR3 is TGTGCCAGCAGTTTTGTAAGTAACGAGCAGTACTTC. V gene TRBV28 combines with J gene TRBJ2-7; D call uncertain. CDR3 length: 12 residues. The V end was cut by 3 bases, the J end by 5 bases, with 8 bases between. Germline V gene data show CDR1 as MDHEN and CDR2 as SYDVKM.

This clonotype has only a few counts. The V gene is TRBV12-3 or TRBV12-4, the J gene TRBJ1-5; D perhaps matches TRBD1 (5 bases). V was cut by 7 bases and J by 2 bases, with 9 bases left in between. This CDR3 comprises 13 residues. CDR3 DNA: TGTGCCAGCATGGGGCAGGGCAATCAGCCCCAGCATTTT. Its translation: CASMGQGNQPQHF.

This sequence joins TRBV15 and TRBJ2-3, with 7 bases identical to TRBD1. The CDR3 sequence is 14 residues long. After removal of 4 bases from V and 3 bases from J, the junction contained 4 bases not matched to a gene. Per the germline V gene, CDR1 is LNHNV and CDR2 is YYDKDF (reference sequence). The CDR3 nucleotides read TGTGCCACCAGCAAATTCAGGGGGACAGATACGCAGTATTTT. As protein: CATSKFRGTDTQYF.

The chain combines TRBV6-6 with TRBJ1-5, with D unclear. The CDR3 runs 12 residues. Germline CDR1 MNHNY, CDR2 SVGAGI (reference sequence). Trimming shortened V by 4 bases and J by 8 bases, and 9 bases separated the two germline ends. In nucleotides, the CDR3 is TGTGCCAGCAGTTTCCCCTCAGAGCCCCAGCATTTT. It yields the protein CASSFPSEPQHF.

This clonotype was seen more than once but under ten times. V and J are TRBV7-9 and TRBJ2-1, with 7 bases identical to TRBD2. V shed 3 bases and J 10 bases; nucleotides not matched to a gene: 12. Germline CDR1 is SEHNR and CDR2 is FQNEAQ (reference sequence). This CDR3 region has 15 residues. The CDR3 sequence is CASSLPLAVPPEQFF. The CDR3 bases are TGTGCCAGCAGCTTGCCCCTAGCGGTCCCCCCGGAGCAGTTCTTC.

The CDR3 loop is CASSPQEDVGELFF. CDR3 bases: TGTGCCAGCAGCCCCCAAGAGGACGTCGGGGAGCTGTTTTTT. This chain links TRBV3-1 with TRBJ2-2; D is uncertain. CDR1 and CDR2 from the germline V gene are LGHDT and YNNKEL (reference sequence). CDR3 size: 14 residues. The V end was cut by 4 bases, the J end by 7 bases, with 13 bases between.

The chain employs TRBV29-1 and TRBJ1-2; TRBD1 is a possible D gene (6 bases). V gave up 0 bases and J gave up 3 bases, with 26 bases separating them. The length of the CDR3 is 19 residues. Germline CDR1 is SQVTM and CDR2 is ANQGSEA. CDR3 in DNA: TGCAGCGTTGAAGACCTACATTTGACAGGTACGCCGATTCACTATGGCTACACCTTC. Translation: CSVEDLHLTGTPIHYGYTF.

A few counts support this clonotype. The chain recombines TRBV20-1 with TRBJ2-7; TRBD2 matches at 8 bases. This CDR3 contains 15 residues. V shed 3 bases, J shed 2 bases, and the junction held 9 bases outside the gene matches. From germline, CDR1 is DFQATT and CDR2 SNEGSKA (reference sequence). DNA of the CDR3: TGCAGTGCTAGGAACCGCGGGAGGACCACCTACGAGCAGTACTTC. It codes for CSARNRGRTTYEQYF.

The CDR3 coding sequence is TGTGCCAGCAGCCGAGAAACAGATACGCAGTATTTT. Translated: CASSRETDTQYF. This chain joins TRBV5-5 and TRBJ2-3; D is uncertain. The V end was cut by 4 bases, the J end by 3 bases, with 6 bases between. This CDR3 has 12 amino acids. The germline V gene encodes CDR1 SGHKS and CDR2 YYEKEE (reference sequence).

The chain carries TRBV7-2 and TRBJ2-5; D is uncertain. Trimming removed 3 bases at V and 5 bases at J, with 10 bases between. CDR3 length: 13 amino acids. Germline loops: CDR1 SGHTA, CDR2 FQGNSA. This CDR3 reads CASSLIEYETQYF. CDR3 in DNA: TGTGCCAGCAGCTTGATAGAGTATGAGACCCAGTACTTC.

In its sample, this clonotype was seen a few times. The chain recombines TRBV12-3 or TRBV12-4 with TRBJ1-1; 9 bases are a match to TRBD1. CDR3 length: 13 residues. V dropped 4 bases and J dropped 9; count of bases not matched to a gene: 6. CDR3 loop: CASSSPGQGKAFF. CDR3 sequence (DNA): TGTGCCAGCAGTTCCCCGGGACAGGGAAAAGCTTTCTTT.

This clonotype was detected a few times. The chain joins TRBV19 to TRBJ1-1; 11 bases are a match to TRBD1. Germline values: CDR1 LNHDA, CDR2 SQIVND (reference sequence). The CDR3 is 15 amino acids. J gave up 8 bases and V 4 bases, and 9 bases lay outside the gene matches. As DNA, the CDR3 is TGTGCCAGTAGTACTAATGGACAGGGGGCCCCGGAAGCTTTCTTT. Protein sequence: CASSTNGQGAPEAFF. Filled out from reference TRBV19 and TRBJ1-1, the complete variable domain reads DGGITQSPKYLFRKEGQNVTLSCEQNLNHDAMYWYRQDPGQGLRLIYYSQIVNDFQKGDIAEGYSVSREKKESFPLTVTSAQKNPTAFYLCASSTNGQGAPEAFFGQGTRLTVV.

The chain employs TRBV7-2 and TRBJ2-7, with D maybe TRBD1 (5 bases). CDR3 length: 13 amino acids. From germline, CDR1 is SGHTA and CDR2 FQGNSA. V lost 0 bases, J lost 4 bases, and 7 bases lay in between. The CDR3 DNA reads TGTGCCAGCAGCTTAGCGACAGCATACGAGCAGTACTTC. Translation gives CASSLATAYEQYF.

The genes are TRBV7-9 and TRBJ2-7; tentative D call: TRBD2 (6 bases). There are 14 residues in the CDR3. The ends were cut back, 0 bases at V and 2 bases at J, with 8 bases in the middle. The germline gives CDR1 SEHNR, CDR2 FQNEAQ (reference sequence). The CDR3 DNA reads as TGTGCCAGCAGCTTAGCGGGGGGTACCTACGAGCAGTACTTC. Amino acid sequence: CASSLAGGTYEQYF.

CDR3 bases: TGTGCCAGCAGCTTGGGTAGGGCAATAGGCACAGATACGCAGTATTTT. It codes for CASSLGRAIGTDTQYF. This rearrangement joins TRBV7-2 to TRBJ2-3; the D is unclear. Trimming left V 3 bases short and J 1 base short, with 14 bases between. The CDR3 is 16 amino acids. The germline V gene encodes CDR1 SGHTA and CDR2 FQGNSA.

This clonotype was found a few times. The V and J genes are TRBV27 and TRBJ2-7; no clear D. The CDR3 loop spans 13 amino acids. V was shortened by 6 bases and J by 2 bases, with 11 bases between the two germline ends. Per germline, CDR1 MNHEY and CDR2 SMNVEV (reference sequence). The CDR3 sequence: CASSPIGPYEQYF. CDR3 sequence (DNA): TGTGCCAGCAGCCCCATAGGACCCTACGAGCAGTACTTC.

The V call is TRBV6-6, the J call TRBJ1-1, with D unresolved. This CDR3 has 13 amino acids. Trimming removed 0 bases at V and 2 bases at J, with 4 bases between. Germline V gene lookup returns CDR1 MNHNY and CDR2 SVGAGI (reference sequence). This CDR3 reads CASSYSSNTEAFF. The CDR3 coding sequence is TGTGCCAGCAGTTACTCCAGCAACACTGAAGCTTTCTTT.

CDR3 sequence: CAISESDGAFATQYF. The CDR3 DNA follows: TGTGCCATCAGTGAGTCGGATGGGGCGTTCGCTACGCAGTATTTT. The chain links TRBV10-3 to TRBJ2-3, with a possible D match to TRBD1 (5 bases). From germline, CDR1 is ENHRY and CDR2 SYGVKD. The length of the CDR3 is 15 residues. The V end lost 0 bases, the J end lost 8 bases, and 15 bases lay between the germline ends.

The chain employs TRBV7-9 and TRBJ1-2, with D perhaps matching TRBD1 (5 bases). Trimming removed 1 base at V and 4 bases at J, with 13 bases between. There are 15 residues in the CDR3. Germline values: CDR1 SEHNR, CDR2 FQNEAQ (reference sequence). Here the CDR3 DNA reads TGTGCCAGCAGCTTAGGAGGGGCCCAAAGCTATGGCTACACCTTC. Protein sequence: CASSLGGAQSYGYTF.

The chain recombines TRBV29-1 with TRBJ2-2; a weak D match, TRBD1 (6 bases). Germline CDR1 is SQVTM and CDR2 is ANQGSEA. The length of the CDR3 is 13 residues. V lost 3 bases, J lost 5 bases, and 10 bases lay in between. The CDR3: CSVDRQETGELFF. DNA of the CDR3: TGCAGCGTTGACAGACAGGAAACCGGGGAGCTGTTTTTT.

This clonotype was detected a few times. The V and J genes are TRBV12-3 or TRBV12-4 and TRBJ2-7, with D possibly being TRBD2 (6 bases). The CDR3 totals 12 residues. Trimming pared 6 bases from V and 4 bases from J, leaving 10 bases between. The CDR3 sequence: CASRLGLYEQYF. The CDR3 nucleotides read TGTGCCAGCAGATTGGGACTTTACGAGCAGTACTTC.

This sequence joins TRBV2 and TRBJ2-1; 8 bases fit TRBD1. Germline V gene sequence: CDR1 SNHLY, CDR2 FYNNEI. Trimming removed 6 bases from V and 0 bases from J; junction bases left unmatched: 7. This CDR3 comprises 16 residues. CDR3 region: CASSGQGLASYNEQFF. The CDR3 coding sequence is TGTGCCAGCAGCGGACAGGGTCTTGCCTCCTACAATGAGCAGTTCTTC.

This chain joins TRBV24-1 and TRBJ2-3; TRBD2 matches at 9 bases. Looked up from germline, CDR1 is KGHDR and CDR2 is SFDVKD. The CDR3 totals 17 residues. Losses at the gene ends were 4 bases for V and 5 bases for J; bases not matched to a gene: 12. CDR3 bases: TGTGCCACCAGTGACTCCCCGGGCGGGGGGGTCGGAGATACGCAGTATTTT. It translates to CATSDSPGGGVGDTQYF.

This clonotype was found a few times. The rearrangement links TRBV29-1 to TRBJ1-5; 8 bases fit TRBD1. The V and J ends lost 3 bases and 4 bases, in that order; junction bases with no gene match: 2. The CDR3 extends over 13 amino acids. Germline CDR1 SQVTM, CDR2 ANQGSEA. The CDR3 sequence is CSVEGQANQPQHF. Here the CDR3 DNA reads TGCAGCGTTGAGGGACAGGCGAATCAGCCCCAGCATTTT.

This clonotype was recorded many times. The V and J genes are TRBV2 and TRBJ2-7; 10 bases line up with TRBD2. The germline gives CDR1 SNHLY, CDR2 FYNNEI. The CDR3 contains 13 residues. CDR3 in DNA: TGTGCATCTACTAGCGGGGTGTCCTACGAGCAGTACTTC. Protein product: CASTSGVSYEQYF. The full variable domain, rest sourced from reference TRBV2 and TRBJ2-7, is EPEVTQTPSHQVTQMGQEVILRCVPISNHLYFYWYRQILGQKVEFLVSFYNNEISEKSEIFDDQFSVERPDGSNFTLKIRSTKLEDSAMYFCASTSGVSYEQYFGPGTRLTVT.

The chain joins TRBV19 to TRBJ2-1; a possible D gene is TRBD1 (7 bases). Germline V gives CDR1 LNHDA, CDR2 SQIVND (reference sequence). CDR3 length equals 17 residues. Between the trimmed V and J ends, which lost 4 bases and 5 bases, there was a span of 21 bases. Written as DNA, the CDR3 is TGTGCCAGTAGTACCATCCAGGGGGGATCCCTAAACAATGAGCAGTTCTTC. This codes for CASSTIQGGSLNNEQFF.

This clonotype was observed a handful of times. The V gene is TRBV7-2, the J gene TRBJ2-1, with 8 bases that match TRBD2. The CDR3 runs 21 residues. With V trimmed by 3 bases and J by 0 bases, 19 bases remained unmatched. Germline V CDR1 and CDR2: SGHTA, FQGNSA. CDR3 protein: CASSFRIYGVAGKSSYNEQFF. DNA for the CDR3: TGTGCCAGCAGCTTTCGTATTTACGGGGTAGCGGGGAAAAGCTCCTACAATGAGCAGTTCTTC.